Only a few counts were recorded for the clone carrying this TCR beta chain. The data were taken from a study of cytomegalovirus exposure and HLA in healthy donors. Looked up from germline, CDR1 is ENHRY and CDR2 is SYGVKD. With 7 bases clipped from V and 4 bases from J, the junction kept 18 bases outside the gene matches. This CDR3 has 17 residues. Amplification used 60 Vbeta primers and 13 Jbeta primers. TCRdb's table, derived via immunoSEQ multiplex PCR, lists solely in-frame clones and lacks some. The data show fewer than 350,000 clones, roughly 89% seen once. The clonotype comes from a woman aged 18-29 years in good health and CMV-seronegative. The chain is built from TRBV10-3 and TRBJ1-1; 7 nucleotides line up with TRBD1. Sequencing input: PBMCs. CDR3 sequence (DNA): TGTGCCATCACTACGAGAGGGGGCGCGGGTGTGAGCACTGAAGCTTTCTTT. Translated, it gives CAITTRGGAGVSTEAFF.